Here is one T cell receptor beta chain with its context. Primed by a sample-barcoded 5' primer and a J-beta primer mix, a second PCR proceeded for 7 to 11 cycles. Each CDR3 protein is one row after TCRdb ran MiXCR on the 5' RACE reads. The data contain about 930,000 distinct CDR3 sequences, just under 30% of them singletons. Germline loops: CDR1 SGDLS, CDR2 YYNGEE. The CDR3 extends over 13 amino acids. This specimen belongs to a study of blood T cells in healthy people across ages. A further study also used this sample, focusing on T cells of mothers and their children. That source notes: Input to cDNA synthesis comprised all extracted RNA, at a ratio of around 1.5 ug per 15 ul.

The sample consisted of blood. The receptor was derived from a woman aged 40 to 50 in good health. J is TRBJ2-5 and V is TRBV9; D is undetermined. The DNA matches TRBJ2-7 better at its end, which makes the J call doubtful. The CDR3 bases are TGTGCCAGCAGCGTTTCGGACGGCTACGAGCAGTACTTC. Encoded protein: CASSVSDGYEQYF.